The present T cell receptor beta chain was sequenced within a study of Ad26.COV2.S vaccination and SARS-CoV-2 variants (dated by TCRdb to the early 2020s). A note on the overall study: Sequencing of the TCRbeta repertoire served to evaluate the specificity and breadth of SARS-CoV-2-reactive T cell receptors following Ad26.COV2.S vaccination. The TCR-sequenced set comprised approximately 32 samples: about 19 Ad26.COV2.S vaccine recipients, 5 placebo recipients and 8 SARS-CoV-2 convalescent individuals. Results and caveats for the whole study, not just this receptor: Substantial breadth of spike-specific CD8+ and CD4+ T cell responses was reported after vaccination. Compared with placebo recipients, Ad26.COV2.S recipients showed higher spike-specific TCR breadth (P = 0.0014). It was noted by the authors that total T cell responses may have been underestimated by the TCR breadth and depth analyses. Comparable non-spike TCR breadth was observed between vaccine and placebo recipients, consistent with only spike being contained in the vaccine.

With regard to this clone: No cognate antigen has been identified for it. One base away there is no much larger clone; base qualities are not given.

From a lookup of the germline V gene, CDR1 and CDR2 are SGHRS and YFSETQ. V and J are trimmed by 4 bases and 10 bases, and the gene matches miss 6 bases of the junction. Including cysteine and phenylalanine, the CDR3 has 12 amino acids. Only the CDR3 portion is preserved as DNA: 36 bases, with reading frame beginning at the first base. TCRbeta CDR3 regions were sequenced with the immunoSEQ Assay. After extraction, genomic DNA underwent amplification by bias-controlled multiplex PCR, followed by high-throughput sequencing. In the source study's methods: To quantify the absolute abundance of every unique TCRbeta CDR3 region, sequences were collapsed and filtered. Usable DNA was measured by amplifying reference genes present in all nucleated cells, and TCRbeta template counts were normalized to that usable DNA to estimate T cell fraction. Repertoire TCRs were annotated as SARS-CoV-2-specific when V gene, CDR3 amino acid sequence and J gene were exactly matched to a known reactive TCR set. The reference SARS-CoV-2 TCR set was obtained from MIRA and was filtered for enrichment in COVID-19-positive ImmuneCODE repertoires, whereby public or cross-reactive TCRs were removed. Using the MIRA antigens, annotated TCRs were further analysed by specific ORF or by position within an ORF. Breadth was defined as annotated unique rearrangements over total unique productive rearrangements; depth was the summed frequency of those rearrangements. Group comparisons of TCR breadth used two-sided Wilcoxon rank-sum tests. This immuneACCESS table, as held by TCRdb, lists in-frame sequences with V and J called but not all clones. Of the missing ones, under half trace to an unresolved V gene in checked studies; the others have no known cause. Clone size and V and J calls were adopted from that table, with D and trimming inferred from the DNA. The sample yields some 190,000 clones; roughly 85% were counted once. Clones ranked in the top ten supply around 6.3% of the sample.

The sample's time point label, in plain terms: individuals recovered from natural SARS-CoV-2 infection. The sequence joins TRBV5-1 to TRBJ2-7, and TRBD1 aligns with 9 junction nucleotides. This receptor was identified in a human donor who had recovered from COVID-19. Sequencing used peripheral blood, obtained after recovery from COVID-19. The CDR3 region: CASSRDREEQYF. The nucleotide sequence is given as TGCGCCAGCAGCCGGGACAGGGAAGAACAGTACTTC.